One and the same sample provided the 20 T cell receptor beta chains below, sequenced in a study of blood T cells in healthy people across ages. Primers used in a second PCR of about 6 to 11 cycles were a sample-barcoded 5' primer and a J-beta primer mix. From the 5' RACE reads, TCRdb called clonotypes with MiXCR, one entry per CDR3 protein. The data contain around 800,000 distinct CDR3 sequences, 60% to 80% of them singletons. Sequencing was done on a sample of blood. The receptor source for this set is a man younger than 40 in good health.

This clonotype appeared a few times. CDR3 region: CASSLTLGSYEQYF. The CDR3 region has the DNA TGCGCCAGCAGCTTGACCCTGGGGTCCTACGAGCAGTACTTC. This rearrangement joins TRBV5-1 to TRBJ2-7; D is unclear. The CDR3 totals 14 residues. The germline V gene has CDR1 SGHRS and CDR2 YFSETQ. The V gene lost 1 base and the J gene lost 1 base, with 9 bases spanning the gap.

This rearrangement joins TRBV6-6 to TRBJ2-1; 9 nucleotides align to TRBD2. The CDR3 contains 13 residues. Germline assignment: CDR1 MNHNY and CDR2 SVGAGI (reference sequence). V dropped 10 bases and J dropped 5; count of bases not matched to a gene: 6. This CDR3 reads CATRAGGHNEQFF. The CDR3 nucleotides are TGTGCCACAAGAGCGGGGGGACACAATGAGCAGTTCTTC.

V and J are TRBV20-1 and TRBJ2-7; D may match TRBD1 or TRBD2 (5 bases each). The CDR3 extends over 15 amino acids. V lost 4 bases and J lost 3, with 19 bases in between. Germline CDR1 is DFQATT and CDR2 is SNEGSKA (reference sequence). CDR3 in DNA: TGCAGTGCTAATTACCGGGACCTAAATAACTACGAGCAGTACTTC. Encoded protein: CSANYRDLNNYEQYF.

The chain recombines TRBV6-1 with TRBJ1-4, with D possibly matching TRBD1 (6 bases). V gave up 10 bases and J gave up 7 bases, with 16 bases separating them. This CDR3 has 13 amino acids. The germline CDR1 and CDR2 sequences are MNHNS and SASEGT. For the CDR3, the DNA is TGTGCCATCGAAGACAGGAGGGGTGAAAAACTGTTTTTT. This gives the protein CAIEDRRGEKLFF.

A few counts support this clonotype. The chain has TRBV6-1 and TRBJ2-2; D might be TRBD2 (6 bases). V was shortened by 2 bases and J by 4 bases, with 11 bases between the two germline ends. CDR3 size: 15 residues. Germline-derived CDR1 and CDR2 are MNHNS and SASEGT. This chain's CDR3 is CASSEISGGTGELFF. The CDR3 DNA follows: TGTGCCAGCAGTGAAATTAGCGGAGGCACCGGGGAGCTGTTTTTT.

The chain employs TRBV3-1 and TRBJ2-3; a weak D match, TRBD1 (5 bases). The CDR3 extends over 11 amino acids. Germline V lookup: CDR1 LGHDT, CDR2 YNNKEL (reference sequence). The V end was cut by 1 base, the J end by 13 bases, with 9 bases between. The chain's CDR3 is CASSQGTSKYF. CDR3 DNA sequence: TGTGCCAGCAGCCAAGGGACAAGCAAGTATTTT.

This chain joins TRBV10-2 and TRBJ1-5; possible D gene TRBD1, 6 bases. This CDR3 is 14 amino acids long. Germline V gives CDR1 WSHSY, CDR2 SAAADI. Trimming removed 10 bases from V and 3 bases from J, with 16 bases in between. The CDR3 reads CANPLGTHNQPQHF. Here the CDR3 DNA reads TGCGCCAACCCACTCGGGACACACAATCAGCCCCAGCATTTT.

The gene calls are TRBV29-1 and TRBJ2-3, with TRBD2 matching over 10 bases. Germline CDR1 is SQVTM and CDR2 is ANQGSEA. Trimming removed 2 bases from V and 0 bases from J; junction bases left unmatched: 8. The CDR3 is 17 residues long. The CDR3 protein is CSVELAGAHSSTDTQYF. The DNA of the CDR3 is TGCAGCGTTGAACTAGCGGGGGCTCATTCTAGCACAGATACGCAGTATTTT.

This clonotype appeared a single time. This chain uses TRBV13 with TRBJ2-3; the D is unclear. The V end was cut by 1 base, the J end by 2 bases, with 22 bases between. Germline assignment: CDR1 PRHDT and CDR2 FYEKMQ (reference sequence). This CDR3 spans 19 amino acids. In nucleotides, the CDR3 is TGTGCCAGCAGCTTAGAAGGCCGGGTAGGGCCCTCGGACACAGATACGCAGTATTTT. This gives the protein CASSLEGRVGPSDTDTQYF.

This sequence joins TRBV12-3 or TRBV12-4 and TRBJ2-7, with TRBD1 matching over 7 bases. Trimming took 4 bases from V and 3 from J; bases not matched to a gene: 6. This CDR3 is 14 amino acids long. CDR3 sequence (DNA): TGTGCCAGCAGTTGGGGTGACAGGGACTACGAGCAGTACTTC. This encodes CASSWGDRDYEQYF.

The chain employs TRBV20-1 and TRBJ1-5; D not certain. V was shortened by 0 bases and J by 6 bases, with 12 bases between the two germline ends. Germline lookup yields CDR1 DFQATT and CDR2 SNEGSKA (reference sequence). This CDR3 is built from 14 residues. This CDR3 reads CSAREPREVQPQHF. CDR3 coding DNA: TGCAGTGCTAGAGAGCCCCGGGAGGTTCAGCCCCAGCATTTT.

The V and J genes are TRBV6-5 and TRBJ2-3; 7 bases are shared with TRBD1. Per the germline V gene, CDR1 is MNHEY and CDR2 is SVGAGI. This CDR3 spans 14 amino acids. With V trimmed by 2 bases and J by 5 bases, 4 bases remained unmatched. CDR3 amino acids: CASSYETGLDTQYF. In DNA, the CDR3 is TGTGCCAGCAGTTACGAGACAGGGCTAGATACGCAGTATTTT.

CDR3 loop: CAWSVMGANVLTF. CDR3 in DNA: TGTGCCTGGAGTGTTATGGGGGCCAACGTCCTGACTTTC. The chain employs TRBV30 and TRBJ2-6; no clear D. V was cut by 0 bases and J by 4 bases, with 4 bases left in between. Germline CDR1 GTSNPN, CDR2 SVGIG (reference sequence). The CDR3 totals 13 residues.

The chain joins TRBV6-5 to TRBJ2-4; D unresolved. V gave up 2 bases and J gave up 13 bases, with 21 bases separating them. CDR1 MNHEY and CDR2 SVGAGI come from the germline V gene. This CDR3 spans 15 amino acids. CDR3 sequence: CASSYAALVGLRQYF. CDR3 bases: TGTGCCAGCAGTTACGCCGCCCTTGTGGGGTTAAGGCAGTACTTC.

The J gene is TRBJ2-7, the V gene TRBV7-9; D is undetermined. The CDR3 extends over 12 amino acids. CDR1 and CDR2 from the germline V gene are SEHNR and FQNEAQ (reference sequence). Trimming pared 5 bases from V and 4 bases from J, leaving 9 bases between. CDR3 amino acids: CASSARAYEQYF. DNA for the CDR3: TGTGCCAGCAGCGCTAGGGCTTACGAGCAGTACTTC.

The chain links TRBV14 to TRBJ2-1; D ambiguous. The germline CDR1 and CDR2 sequences are SGHDN and FVKESK. The CDR3 runs to 15 residues. V was pared by 0 bases and J by 7 bases, with 13 bases between. The chain's CDR3 is CASSQDSKGWNEQFF. CDR3 sequence (DNA): TGTGCCAGCAGCCAAGATTCGAAGGGATGGAATGAGCAGTTCTTC.

This sequence joins TRBV7-8 and TRBJ2-7, with D unresolved. V was cut by 5 bases and J by 3 bases, with 17 bases left in between. The CDR3 spans 15 residues. Germline V gene data show CDR1 as SGHVS and CDR2 as FQNEAQ. The CDR3 is CASSAIGQAYYEQYF. CDR3 DNA sequence: TGTGCCAGCAGCGCGATCGGGCAGGCTTACTACGAGCAGTACTTC.

CDR3 sequence (DNA): TGTGCCAGCAGCCCCGCACCAGGACAGGGGTATGGCTACACCTTC. Translation gives CASSPAPGQGYGYTF. The chain is built from TRBV3-1 and TRBJ1-2; the match to TRBD1 covers 9 bases. Germline lookup yields CDR1 LGHDT and CDR2 YNNKEL (reference sequence). V was pared by 4 bases and J by 5 bases, with 8 bases of the junction left unmatched. CDR3 length equals 15 residues.

Concerning this clonotype: Relative to the germline gene, one junction end is altered; a read error may explain this. V gene TRBV4-3 combines with J gene TRBJ2-2, with a possible D match to TRBD1 (5 bases). CDR3 length: 18 amino acids. Germline V gene sequence: CDR1 LGHNA, CDR2 YSLEER. DNA of the CDR3: TGCGCCAGCAGCAAAGACACAGGAACATTGTCGAACACCGGGGAGCTGTTTTTT. Translating gives CASSKDTGTLSNTGELFF.

The chain joins TRBV5-4 to TRBJ2-5, with 7 bases that match TRBD1. There are 16 residues in the CDR3. Germline V gene sequence: CDR1 SGHNT, CDR2 YYREEE (reference sequence). After removal of 3 bases from V and 0 bases from J, the junction contained 8 bases not matched to a gene. The CDR3 nucleotides read TGTGCCAGCAGCTCCGGGACAGCCACCTACCAAGAGACCCAGTACTTC. This encodes CASSSGTATYQETQYF. Full variable domain (missing parts from reference TRBV5-4 and TRBJ2-5): ETGVTQSPTHLIKTRGQQVTLRCSSQSGHNTVSWYQQALGQGPQFIFQYYREEENGRGNFPPRFSGLQFPNYSSELNVNALELDDSALYLCASSSGTATYQETQYFGPGTRLLVL.